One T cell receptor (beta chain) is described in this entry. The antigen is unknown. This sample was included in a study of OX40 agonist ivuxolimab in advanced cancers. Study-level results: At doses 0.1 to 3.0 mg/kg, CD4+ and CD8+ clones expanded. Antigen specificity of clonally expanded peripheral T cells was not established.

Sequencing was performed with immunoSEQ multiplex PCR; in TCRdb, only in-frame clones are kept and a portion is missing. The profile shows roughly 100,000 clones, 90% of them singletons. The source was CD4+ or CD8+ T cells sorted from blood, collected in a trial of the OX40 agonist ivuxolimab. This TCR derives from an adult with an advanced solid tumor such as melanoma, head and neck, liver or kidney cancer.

The CDR3 loop is CASSVESFPGAYGYTF. In DNA, the CDR3 is TGTGCCAGCAGTGTAGAAAGCTTCCCAGGGGCCTATGGCTACACCTTC. V and J are TRBV6-4 and TRBJ1-2; a weak D match, TRBD1 (6 bases). Germline CDR1 MRHNA, CDR2 SNTAGT. The CDR3 covers 16 residues. V gave up 4 bases and J gave up 4 bases, with 19 bases separating them.